The clone carrying this T cell receptor beta chain was found many times. This sample was taken from a study of kidney transplant recipient with SARS-CoV-2 infection. Using its own MiXCR run on the reads, TCRdb lists one record per CDR3 protein. The table includes under 250,000 distinct CDR3 sequences, less than 35% detected once. This CDR3 region has 15 residues. Germline loops: CDR1 SEHNR, CDR2 FQNEAQ (reference sequence). Trimming shortened V by 1 base and J by 8 bases, and 17 bases separated the two germline ends. V gene TRBV7-9 combines with J gene TRBJ1-2; possible D gene TRBD1, 6 bases. The specimen was a blood sample, collected at baseline and around day 120 from a kidney transplant recipient. This clonotype originated in a young adult male patient who had COVID-19 and was a kidney transplant recipient. The graft donor may be the source of some T cells. The CDR3 nucleotides read TGTGCCAGCAGCTTAGTACCCTACGGACAGCAGGGCTACACCTTC. Its protein is CASSLVPYGQQGYTF.